The next 21 T cell receptor beta chains were all read from a single sample in a study of T cell repertoires in cytomegalovirus infection. TCRdb re-derived calls from the reads in MiXCR, one entry per CDR3 protein. The top ten hold approximately 13% of the sample, which has a few hundred thousand distinct CDR3 sequences, roughly 34% seen once. Antigen specificity for these receptors is unknown. Sample: cultured PBMCs, taken from culture after CMV antigen stimulation. These receptors were taken from a human donor in good health (CMV status not recorded). Some clones in this sample may be carry-over from other donors' samples.

The chain is built from TRBV20-1 and TRBJ2-1; 12 nucleotides agree with TRBD2. CDR1 DFQATT and CDR2 SNEGSKA come from the germline V gene (reference sequence). The CDR3 sequence is 16 residues long. V trimming: 0 bases; J trimming: 9 bases; junction bases outside the gene matches: 9. CDR3 DNA sequence: TGCAGTGCTAGAGATTTTTCTAGCGGGAGGGCGGCTGAGCAGTTCTTC. This gives the protein CSARDFSSGRAAEQFF.

The chain links TRBV3-1 to TRBJ2-7; D may correspond to TRBD1 or TRBD2 (5 bases each). CDR3 length: 16 amino acids. Deletions cut 1 base from V and 6 bases from J, with 19 bases between. The germline V gene has CDR1 LGHDT and CDR2 YNNKEL (reference sequence). The CDR3 bases are TGTGCCAGCAGCCAAGCCGGACGAGGGGCACGGGCCGAGCAGTACTTC. This codes for CASSQAGRGARAEQYF.

The chain carries TRBV28 and TRBJ2-1; maybe TRBD2 (6 bases). V was clipped by 3 bases and J by 4 bases, with 16 bases between them. Germline V CDR1 and CDR2: MDHEN, SYDVKM. This CDR3 region has 16 residues. CDR3 loop: CASSFPSAGTYNEQFF. The CDR3 DNA sequence: TGTGCCAGCAGTTTCCCCTCGGCGGGGACTTACAATGAGCAGTTCTTC.

The chain uses TRBV5-8 and TRBJ2-5; 11 nucleotides line up with TRBD2. J gave up 4 bases and V 4 bases, and 9 bases lay outside the gene matches. The CDR3 sequence is 16 residues long. Germline values: CDR1 SGHTS, CDR2 YDEGEE. In DNA form, the CDR3 reads TGTGCCAGCAGCCGCGCCCTTAGCGGGAGGGCAGAGACCCAGTACTTC. Residues: CASSRALSGRAETQYF.

Only a few counts were recorded for this clonotype. The chain joins TRBV6-5 to TRBJ2-1, with TRBD2 matching over 7 bases. CDR1 is MNHEY, CDR2 SVGAGI, per germline. The length of the CDR3 is 17 residues. The V segment lost 5 bases and the J segment 10 bases; nucleotides outside the gene matches: 20. The CDR3 region has the DNA TGTGCCAGCAGTCGCCCCCTGGTGGGAGGGAAGGCGGGGGAGCAGTTCTTC. It translates to CASSRPLVGGKAGEQFF.

This chain connects TRBV29-1 to TRBJ2-3; 7 nucleotides match TRBD2. Trimming at V came to 2 bases and at J to 5 bases, leaving 10 bases not matched to a gene. Germline CDR1 and CDR2: SQVTM and ANQGSEA. The CDR3 is 15 residues long. CDR3 protein: CSVERGRELIDTQYF. DNA for the CDR3: TGCAGCGTTGAAAGAGGGCGGGAGTTGATAGATACGCAGTATTTT.

The chain joins TRBV7-2 to TRBJ2-2; no definite D call. V shed 5 bases and J shed 1 base, with 5 bases lying between them. Germline V gene lookup returns CDR1 SGHTA and CDR2 FQGNSA. The CDR3 totals 13 residues. The CDR3: CASSTQNTGELFF. CDR3 coding DNA: TGTGCCAGCAGCACTCAGAACACCGGGGAGCTGTTTTTT.

This clonotype was counted at least ten times. The rearrangement uses TRBV7-2 and TRBJ2-7; 10 bases fit TRBD1. The CDR3 has 14 residues. CDR1 and CDR2 from the germline V gene are SGHTA and FQGNSA. The J segment lost 3 bases and the V segment lost 5 bases, leaving 4 bases of the junction unmatched. In DNA form, the CDR3 reads TGTGCCAGCAGCAGGGACAGGGGAAGCTACGAGCAGTACTTC. It translates to CASSRDRGSYEQYF.

This clonotype was counted between two and nine times. CDR3 DNA: TGTGCCACCACTGCGTGGGCAGGTCGGTCCGGGGAGCTGTTTTTT. Amino acid sequence: CATTAWAGRSGELFF. The rearrangement joins TRBV15 to TRBJ2-2; D ambiguous. V lost 7 bases and J lost 6, with 18 bases in between. The CDR3 totals 15 residues. Germline V gene lookup returns CDR1 LNHNV and CDR2 YYDKDF (reference sequence).

The rearrangement joins TRBV29-1 to TRBJ1-2, with D possibly matching TRBD1 (5 bases). The V gene's germline CDR1 is SQVTM and CDR2 ANQGSEA. V lost 6 bases and J lost 4, with 27 bases in between. This CDR3 spans 17 amino acids. CDR3 nucleotides: TGCAGCGTAGGAACCAACTTTGGGACGGAGTACCGCTATGGCTACACCTTC. Protein: CSVGTNFGTEYRYGYTF.

This chain connects TRBV6-6 to TRBJ1-4, with a possible D match to TRBD1 (6 bases). From germline, CDR1 is MNHNY and CDR2 SVGAGI (reference sequence). This CDR3 spans 14 amino acids. The V gene lost 6 bases and the J gene lost 8 bases, with 16 bases spanning the gap. This CDR3 is CASRGGERLEKLFF. The DNA for the CDR3 is TGTGCCAGCAGAGGGGGGGAGAGGCTGGAAAAACTGTTTTTT.

V gene TRBV20-1 combines with J gene TRBJ1-2; 7 nucleotides match TRBD1. Germline lookup yields CDR1 DFQATT and CDR2 SNEGSKA (reference sequence). The V segment lost 5 bases and the J segment 8 bases; nucleotides outside the gene matches: 20. This CDR3 region has 16 residues. CDR3 loop: CSAPPPDRALSRGYTF. As DNA, the CDR3 is TGCAGTGCTCCACCCCCCGACAGGGCTCTGTCGAGAGGCTACACCTTC.

This clonotype appeared once. The gene calls are TRBV28 and TRBJ1-4, with D possibly matching TRBD1 (5 bases). Germline CDR1 and CDR2: MDHEN and SYDVKM. This CDR3 contains 16 residues. V dropped 1 base and J dropped 4 bases, with 13 bases sitting between them. The CDR3, as DNA: TGTGCCAGCAGTTTATTTCCGGCAGGGATTAATGAAAAACTGTTTTTT. Protein: CASSLFPAGINEKLFF.

The V gene is TRBV6-5, the J gene TRBJ1-2, with D possibly TRBD1 on 6 matching bases. V was pared by 2 bases and J by 6 bases, with 13 bases between. This CDR3 comprises 14 residues. Germline loops: CDR1 MNHEY, CDR2 SVGAGI. The CDR3 DNA reads TGTGCCAGCAGTTACATGGGGGGCGCGGATGGCTACACCTTC. Translating gives CASSYMGGADGYTF.

This clonotype has just a few counts. The chain uses TRBV12-3 or TRBV12-4 and TRBJ2-1, with 9 nucleotides matching TRBD1. The ends lost 0 bases at V and 7 bases at J; junction bases unmatched: 4. The CDR3 extends over 15 amino acids. The CDR3: CASSLAGTGWNEQFF. CDR3 sequence (DNA): TGTGCCAGCAGTTTAGCCGGGACAGGGTGGAATGAGCAGTTCTTC.

In DNA form, the CDR3 reads TGCGCCAGCAGCCAAGATCCGGGGGACAACTACTCCTTTCAGTACTTC. It encodes CASSQDPGDNYSFQYF. The chain is built from TRBV4-1 and TRBJ2-4, with D possibly called TRBD1 or TRBD2 (6 bases each). CDR1 and CDR2 (germline): MGHRA, YSYEKL. Deletions cut 0 bases from V and 11 bases from J, with 20 bases between. The CDR3 is 16 residues long.

The V gene is TRBV5-6, the J gene TRBJ2-7, with no clear D. CDR3 length: 16 residues. Trimming removed 0 bases at V and 4 bases at J, with 17 bases between. Germline loops: CDR1 SGHDT, CDR2 YYEEEE. The CDR3 protein is CASSLAGAGFYYEQYV. CDR3 in DNA: TGTGCCAGCAGCTTGGCCGGTGCCGGTTTCTATTACGAGCAGTACGTC.

Notes on this clonotype: Since a much larger clone is just one base distant, this may be a read error. The chain is built from TRBV7-2 and TRBJ2-3; perhaps TRBD2 as D (6 bases). CDR3 length equals 16 residues. Germline CDR1 and CDR2: SGHTA and FQGNSA. CDR3 sequence: CASSLGAGTLTDTRYF. The CDR3 nucleotides read TGTGCCAGCAGCTTAGGGGCCGGGACTCTAACAGATACGCGGTATTTT.

The V and J genes are TRBV14 and TRBJ2-1; 7 bases agree with TRBD2. The CDR3 is 16 amino acids. The trim removed 5 bases at V and 7 bases at J, leaving 14 bases unmatched. Germline V gene lookup returns CDR1 SGHDN and CDR2 FVKESK. CDR3 region: CASSYSPRTRVNEQFF. The CDR3, as DNA: TGTGCCAGCAGCTACTCTCCGCGGACTAGGGTGAATGAGCAGTTCTTC.

This clonotype was seen a handful of times. The chain couples TRBV7-2 to TRBJ1-3; unclear D gene. The CDR3 is made up of 15 amino acids. V was clipped by 5 bases and J by 2 bases, with 13 bases between them. From germline, CDR1 is SGHTA and CDR2 FQGNSA. The CDR3 coding sequence is TGTGCCAGCAGCCCAGCCGGGATCCCTGGAAACACCATATATTTT. It is translated as CASSPAGIPGNTIYF. The whole variable domain, filled in from reference TRBV7-2 and TRBJ1-3, reads GAGVSQSPSNKVTEKGKDVELRCDPISGHTALYWYRQSLGQGLEFLIYFQGNSAPDKSGLPSDRFSAERTGGSVSTLTIQRTQQEDSAVYLCASSPAGIPGNTIYFGEGSWLTVV.

J is TRBJ2-7 and V is TRBV28; 12 nucleotides align to TRBD1. The CDR3 loop spans 15 amino acids. The trim removed 6 bases at V and 2 bases at J, leaving 5 bases unmatched. Germline-derived CDR1 and CDR2 are MDHEN and SYDVKM. The CDR3 DNA follows: TGTGCCAGCAGGGGACAGGGGGCGGAGACCTACGAGCAGTACTTC. Residues: CASRGQGAETYEQYF.